This T cell receptor beta chain was sequenced in a study of type 1 regulatory T cells. Study-level background: This in vitro CD4 product, T-allo10, is enriched for Tr1 cells and alloantigen-specific.

This CDR3 has 12 amino acids. The germline gives CDR1 MNHEY, CDR2 SVGAGI. Trimming shortened V by 6 bases and J by 1 base, and 5 bases separated the two germline ends. TCRdb re-called the reads with MiXCR, one entry per CDR3 protein. The sample includes around 69,000 distinct CDR3 sequences, 63% of them seen just once. Notes on this clonotype: What it binds is not known.

Sequencing was performed on cultured T cells, either the whole culture or a sorted T cell fraction (not recorded which). Sample subset: Tr1-enriched cell product generated in vitro against host alloantigens. The source is a human donor in good health. The rearrangement uses TRBV6-5 and TRBJ2-3; D is undetermined. The CDR3 DNA follows: TGTGCCAGCAGGGACGGCACAGATACGCAGTATTTT. Its translation is CASRDGTDTQYF.